These T cell receptor beta chains were read from a single sample in a study of cytomegalovirus exposure and HLA in healthy donors. Using immunoSEQ multiplex PCR, the repertoire was profiled, and TCRdb retains in-frame clones only, with some absent. Its table records tens of thousands of clones. Material: PBMCs. The source of these receptors is a man younger than 35 in good health and CMV-seropositive. Both conserved end residues are part of each CDR3. Fields, in order: D gene, V gene, J gene, CDR3 DNA, CDR3 protein. D genes are given only for firm matches.

.,TRBV7-2,TRBJ1-3,TGTGCCAGCAGCCCGCGTGGAAACACCATATATTTT,CASSPRGNTIYF
TRBD2,TRBV2,TRBJ2-7,TGTGCCAGCAGGAGCGGGATAGGCTACGAGCAGTACTTC,CASRSGIGYEQYF
TRBD1,TRBV10-3,TRBJ2-7,TGTGCCATCAGTGAGCTGACAGGGCACTCCTACGAGCAGTACTTC,CAISELTGHSYEQYF
TRBD2,TRBV5-6,TRBJ2-7,TGTGCCAGCAGCGTAGGACTAGCGGGAGATACCTACGAGCAGTACTTC,CASSVGLAGDTYEQYF
TRBD2,TRBV5-1,TRBJ2-3,TGCGCCAGCAGGTCGACTAGCGGGAGCACAGATACGCAGTATTTT,CASRSTSGSTDTQYF
.,TRBV14,TRBJ2-7,TGTGCCAGCAGCCAAGGAGGGAAGCAGTACTTC,CASSQGGKQYF
TRBD1,TRBV28,TRBJ2-1,TGTGCCAGCAGCCAACGGACAGGGGGTATTGGTGAGCAGTTCTTC,CASSQRTGGIGEQFF
.,TRBV2,TRBJ2-7,TGTGCCATCGAGGAGGACGGGAATAGGCAGTACTTC,CAIEEDGNRQYF
TRBD2,TRBV13,TRBJ2-7,TGTGCCAGCAGCCCGAGGGGGACTAGCGGTTACGAGCAGTACTTC,CASSPRGTSGYEQYF
.,TRBV7-6,TRBJ2-7,TGTGCCAGCAGCTCAGGCAGCGGCCCCTACGAGCAGTACTTC,CASSSGSGPYEQYF
.,TRBV5-1,TRBJ2-7,TGCGCCAGCAGCTTGGCGGGAGTGAGGGAGCAGTACTTC,CASSLAGVREQYF
.,TRBV28,TRBJ1-5,TGTGCCAGCAGTTTAAAACAGGGTTACCAGCCCCAGCATTTT,CASSLKQGYQPQHF
.,TRBV2,TRBJ1-5,TGTGCCAGCAGTGAACGGAGTCGGGTTCAGCCCCAGCATTTT,CASSERSRVQPQHF
TRBD1,TRBV7-3,TRBJ1-1,TGTGCCAGCAGCTTAAAGGGGGCTGACACTGAAGCTTTCTTT,CASSLKGADTEAFF
.,TRBV5-1,TRBJ2-3,TGCGCCAGCAGCTTGGAGGCGGGATACACAGATACGCAGTATTTT,CASSLEAGYTDTQYF
TRBD1,TRBV27,TRBJ1-2,TGTGCCAGCAGTTTATTTGGACAGGGTTTAGGTGGCTACACCTTC,CASSLFGQGLGGYTF
.,TRBV29-1,TRBJ2-2,TGCAGCGTTGAAGACAGGGGCGCCGTTAGGGGCACCGGGGAGCTGTTTTTT,CSVEDRGAVRGTGELFF
.,TRBV28,TRBJ1-6,TGTGCCAGCAGTTTCGGGGATCTTAATTCACCCCTCCACTTT,CASSFGDLNSPLHF
.,TRBV13,TRBJ1-5,TGTGCCAGCAGCCTAGCGACCGGGACTGGCAATCAGCCCCAGCATTTT,CASSLATGTGNQPQHF
TRBD1,TRBV27,TRBJ1-2,TGTGCCAGCAGTTTTAGGCAGGGGGAATACCCGGGGTATGGCTACACCTTC,CASSFRQGEYPGYGYTF
.,TRBV18,TRBJ2-5,TGTGCCAGCTCACCAAGCGGTGGTCAAGAGACCCAGTACTTC,CASSPSGGQETQYF
.,TRBV9,TRBJ1-2,TGTGCCAGCAGCGTAGATGCCGGGGGACTCGCCTATGGCTACACCTTC,CASSVDAGGLAYGYTF
TRBD1,TRBV7-9,TRBJ1-4,TGTGCCAGCAGCCCCCCTGGACAGGGAGAAAATGAAAAACTGTTTTTT,CASSPPGQGENEKLFF
.,TRBV6-5,TRBJ1-2,TGTGCCAGCAGTTACGACAGAGAAAACTATGGCTACACCTTC,CASSYDRENYGYTF
.,TRBV2,TRBJ1-5,TGTGCCAGCAGTACAGGGCTGGGGAGCAATCAGCCCCAGCATTTT,CASSTGLGSNQPQHF
TRBD2,TRBV5-4,TRBJ2-2,TGTGCCAGCAGCTTGGGGCTAGCGGGAGTGGCGGTCGGGGAGCTGTTTTTT,CASSLGLAGVAVGELFF
.,TRBV15,TRBJ2-7,TGTGCCTCCCAGGACATTTCATCTCTCGAGCAGTACTTC,CASQDISSLEQYF
.,TRBV2,TRBJ2-3,TGTGCCAGCAAGCCTAGCACAGATACGCAGTATTTT,CASKPSTDTQYF
TRBD1,TRBV4-1,TRBJ2-2,TGCGCCAGCAGCCAAGTAGGGACAGCGAACACCGGGGAGCTGTTTTTT,CASSQVGTANTGELFF
TRBD2,TRBV10-3,TRBJ2-7,TGTGCCATCAGAGCGGGAGCAAGTTACGAGCAGTACTTC,CAIRAGASYEQYF
TRBD1,TRBV29-1,TRBJ2-3,TGCAGCGCGTTTGGGACAGCCCCATCCACAGATACGCAGTATTTT,CSAFGTAPSTDTQYF
.,TRBV6-6,TRBJ2-7,TGTGCCAGCAGTTACTCGCCCCGCGACGAGCAGTACTTC,CASSYSPRDEQYF
.,TRBV5-1,TRBJ2-1,TGCGCCAGCAGCGGCTTCAATGAGCAGTTCTTC,CASSGFNEQFF
.,TRBV19,TRBJ2-1,TGTGCCAGTAGTATAACAGATTACAATGAGCAGTTCTTC,CASSITDYNEQFF
TRBD1,TRBV5-4,TRBJ1-6,TGTGCCAGCAGCTCGGACAGGGGTCCACCCCTCCACTTT,CASSSDRGPPLHF
.,TRBV12-5,TRBJ1-1,TGTGCTAGTGGTTCGGGGGATGTAGGCACTGAAGCTTTCTTT,CASGSGDVGTEAFF
.,TRBV10-3,TRBJ1-4,TGTGCCATCAGTGCGGAGGGGACAACTAATGAAAAACTGTTTTTT,CAISAEGTTNEKLFF
.,TRBV5-1,TRBJ2-3,TGCGCCAGCAGCTATAGGACAGATACAGATACGCAGTATTTT,CASSYRTDTDTQYF
.,TRBV5-1,TRBJ2-7,TGCGCCAGCAGCTTGGCCATCGGGAGCTCCTACGAGCAGTACTTC,CASSLAIGSSYEQYF
.,TRBV5-6,TRBJ1-1,TGTGCCAGCAGCTTGGAGGCAGGGCTTTTCAGTGAAGCTTTCTTT,CASSLEAGLFSEAFF
TRBD1,TRBV28,TRBJ1-5,TGTGCCAGCAGGAACGACAGGGGTGGCAATCAGCCCCAGCATTTT,CASRNDRGGNQPQHF
.,TRBV2,TRBJ2-5,TGTGCCAGCACCAGGGCCCGTGAGACCCAGTACTTC,CASTRARETQYF
.,TRBV27,TRBJ2-3,TGTGCCAGCAGTGGCAGTCCCCACGCCACGCGCACAGATACGCAGTATTTT,CASSGSPHATRTDTQYF
.,TRBV6-1,TRBJ2-3,TGTGCCAGCAGTGCTTTCTGGGGGGGGCCCACAGATACGCAGTATTTT,CASSAFWGGPTDTQYF
TRBD1,TRBV28,TRBJ1-2,TGTGCCAGCAGTTTACGGGCAGGGGGCTATGGCTACACCTTC,CASSLRAGGYGYTF
TRBD1,TRBV11-2,TRBJ2-2,TGTGCCAGCAAAACCAGGGGGCTGGATACCGGGGAGCTGTTTTTT,CASKTRGLDTGELFF
TRBD1,TRBV5-1,TRBJ2-2,TGCGCCAGCAGCTTAAGTGCCGGGACAGATAACACCGGGGAGCTGTTTTTT,CASSLSAGTDNTGELFF
.,TRBV15,TRBJ2-6,TGTGCCACCAGCAGATCACCCGGGCTCGCATCGACTACTGGGGCCAACGTCCTGACTTTC,CATSRSPGLASTTGANVLTF
TRBD1,TRBV5-1,TRBJ1-4,TGCGCCAGCAGCCCTCAGGGGGAGGAAAAACTGTTTTTT,CASSPQGEEKLFF
.,TRBV29-1,TRBJ2-2,TGCAGCGTCGGCGGGTATGCGGGTCTGGGGAACACCGGGGAGCTGTTTTTT,CSVGGYAGLGNTGELFF
TRBD1,TRBV28,TRBJ1-2,TGTGCCAGCAGTCCTCCCCCGGGACAGGGTGGCTATGGCTACACCTTC,CASSPPPGQGGYGYTF
TRBD1,TRBV29-1,TRBJ1-2,TGCAGCGTCAGGACAGGGGAAGACTATGGCTACACCTTC,CSVRTGEDYGYTF
.,TRBV5-1,TRBJ2-5,TGCGCCAGCAGCTTTCGGACAGCTGAGACCCAGTACTTC,CASSFRTAETQYF